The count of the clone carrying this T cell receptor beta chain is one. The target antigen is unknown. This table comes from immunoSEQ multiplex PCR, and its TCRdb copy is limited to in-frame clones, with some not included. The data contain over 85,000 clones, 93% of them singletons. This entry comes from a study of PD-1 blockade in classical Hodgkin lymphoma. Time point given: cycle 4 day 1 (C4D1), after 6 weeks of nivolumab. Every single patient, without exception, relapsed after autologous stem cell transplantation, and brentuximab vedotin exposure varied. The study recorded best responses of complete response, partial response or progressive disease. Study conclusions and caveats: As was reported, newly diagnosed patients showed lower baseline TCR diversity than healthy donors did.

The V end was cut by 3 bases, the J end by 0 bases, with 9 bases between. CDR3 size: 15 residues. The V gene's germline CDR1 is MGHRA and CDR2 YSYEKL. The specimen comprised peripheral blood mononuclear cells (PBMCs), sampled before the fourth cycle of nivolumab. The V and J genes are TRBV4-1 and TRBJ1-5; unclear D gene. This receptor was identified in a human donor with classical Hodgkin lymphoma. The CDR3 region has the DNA TGCGCCAGCAGCCAGCAGACATATAGCAATCAGCCCCAGCATTTT. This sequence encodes CASSQQTYSNQPQHF.